The entry below gives a single T cell receptor beta chain sequence along with its context. No antigen is known for it. The table came from immunoSEQ multiplex PCR; TCRdb's copy has only in-frame clones and leaves some out. The sample lists tens of thousands of clones, around 90% occurring once. The data originate from a study of PD-1 blockade in classical Hodgkin lymphoma. In germline, CDR1 is SGHVS, CDR2 FNYEAQ. There are 18 residues in the CDR3. V lost 4 bases, J lost 5 bases, and 14 bases stayed unmatched. Study-wide points: Differences between repertoires have undefined causes, possibly disease activity or prior therapy. Baseline diversity was lower in partial responders and progressors than complete responders.

This sample's time point: cycle 4 day 1 (C4D1), after six to seven weeks of nivolumab. Each patient relapsed following autologous stem cell transplantation, and prior brentuximab vedotin exposure differed. The TCR was taken from a human donor with classical Hodgkin lymphoma. This chain connects TRBV7-6 to TRBJ1-6, with 7 bases that match TRBD1. This specimen consisted of peripheral blood mononuclear cells (PBMCs), obtained before the fourth cycle of nivolumab. DNA for the CDR3: TGTGCCAGCAGCTCCGCTATGGGGCTACAGGGGAATAATTCACCCCTCCACTTT. Its translation: CASSSAMGLQGNNSPLHF.